Below are 10 T cell receptor beta chains sequenced from a single sample in a study of cytomegalovirus exposure and HLA in healthy donors. A multiplex PCR was run with 60 Vbeta primers and 13 Jbeta primers. The protocol was immunoSEQ multiplex PCR, while the TCRdb copy is restricted to in-frame clones and leaves out a portion. The repertoire holds 100,000 to 150,000 clones, about 80% seen once, with around 30% in the top ten. Sequenced sample: PBMCs. These receptors came from a man aged 60 to 75 in good health and CMV-seropositive.

The V call is TRBV9, the J call TRBJ2-5, with 7 nucleotides matching TRBD2. The CDR3 covers 14 residues. V was pared by 1 base and J by 7 bases, with 7 bases of the junction left unmatched. The V gene's germline CDR1 is SGDLS and CDR2 YYNGEE. The CDR3 sequence: CASSVLGGEGTQYF. CDR3 nucleotide sequence: TGTGCCAGCAGCGTACTGGGGGGGGAGGGGACCCAGTACTTC.

Concerning this clone: The same CDR3 arises from other DNA sequences in this sample as well. This chain uses TRBV5-5 with TRBJ2-1; 13 nucleotides align to TRBD2. V lost 4 bases and J lost 3; bases outside the gene matches: 4. The germline CDR1 and CDR2 sequences are SGHKS and YYEKEE (reference sequence). The CDR3 loop spans 16 amino acids. The CDR3 DNA sequence: TGTGCCAGCAGCACTGGGACTAGCGGGATCTACAATGAGCAGTTCTTC. It is translated as CASSTGTSGIYNEQFF.

This rearrangement joins TRBV6-1 to TRBJ1-5; TRBD1 might be the D (5 bases). This CDR3 comprises 14 residues. CDR1 and CDR2 from the germline V gene are MNHNS and SASEGT. V was trimmed by 7 bases and J by 2 bases, leaving 12 bases between them. The DNA of the CDR3 is TGTGCCAGCACTGGCAGGGAAGGCAATCAGCCCCAGCATTTT. This encodes CASTGREGNQPQHF.

The rearrangement links TRBV5-1 to TRBJ2-1; TRBD1 matches at 11 bases. The CDR3 is 14 amino acids. The V gene's germline CDR1 is SGHRS and CDR2 YFSETQ. Trimming at V came to 2 bases and at J to 6 bases, leaving 1 base not matched to a gene. The CDR3 sequence: CASSLGTGGNEQFF. CDR3 coding DNA: TGCGCCAGCAGCTTAGGGACAGGGGGCAATGAGCAGTTCTTC.

The V gene is TRBV11-3, the J gene TRBJ2-3; the match to TRBD1 covers 11 bases. Per germline, CDR1 SGHNT and CDR2 YENEEA. V lost 5 bases, J lost 6 bases, and 7 bases stayed unmatched. The CDR3 loop spans 15 amino acids. This CDR3 is CASSTGTGGWDTQYF. The CDR3, as DNA: TGTGCCAGCAGCACCGGGACAGGGGGTTGGGATACGCAGTATTTT.

On this clone: Germline and junction disagree at one end, which may indicate a read error. J is TRBJ1-2 and V is TRBV7-9; no definite D call. Germline CDR1 is SEHNR and CDR2 is FQNEAQ (reference sequence). This CDR3 spans 14 amino acids. The CDR3: CSSSPGDWGYGYTF. CDR3 nucleotides: TGTTCCAGCAGCCCGGGAGATTGGGGCTATGGCTACACCTTC.

The V and J genes are TRBV6-6 and TRBJ2-7; 10 bases map to TRBD2. The CDR3 runs to 13 residues. J was trimmed by 5 bases and V by 6 bases; bases with no gene match: 4. Germline-derived CDR1 and CDR2 are MNHNY and SVGAGI (reference sequence). The chain's CDR3 is CASRAGGKNEQYF. The CDR3 nucleotides are TGTGCCAGCAGAGCGGGAGGGAAGAACGAGCAGTACTTC.

The chain recombines TRBV13 with TRBJ2-6; 13 positions agree with TRBD2. The trim removed 5 bases at V and 4 bases at J, leaving 2 bases unmatched. CDR1 is PRHDT, CDR2 FYEKMQ, per germline (reference sequence). The CDR3 spans 16 residues. Here the CDR3 reads CASSRLAGGGANVLTF. The CDR3 DNA follows: TGTGCCAGCAGCCGACTAGCGGGGGGAGGGGCCAACGTCCTGACTTTC.

The chain uses TRBV5-1 and TRBJ2-7; D is unclear. The CDR3 totals 13 residues. The V gene lost 3 bases and the J gene lost 3 bases, with 10 bases spanning the gap. CDR1 and CDR2 (germline): SGHRS, YFSETQ. The chain's CDR3 is CASSSSPSYEQYF. CDR3 bases: TGCGCCAGCAGCTCCTCCCCGAGCTACGAGCAGTACTTC.

This chain uses TRBV4-2 with TRBJ2-1, with TRBD2 identical over 10 bases. After removal of 0 bases from V and 8 bases from J, the junction contained 7 bases not matched to a gene. Per the germline V gene, CDR1 is LGHNA and CDR2 is YNFKEQ. The CDR3 is made up of 16 amino acids. In nucleotides, the CDR3 is TGTGCCAGCAGCCAAGATCTGGCTAGCGGGGGAGATGAGCAGTTCTTC. Residues: CASSQDLASGGDEQFF.